Listed below are T cell receptor beta chains from one sample, sequenced in a study of blood T cell repertoires in COVID-19. Repertoires were generated with immunoSEQ multiplex PCR, while TCRdb's copy carries only in-frame clones and drops some. The sample gives 140,000 to 150,000 clones, more than 80% of which show up once; more than 7% is in the top ten. The sequenced material came from peripheral blood. The origin of the receptors is a human donor with acute or convalescent COVID-19. The donor label of this sample is uncertain. CDR3s include the opening cysteine and the closing phenylalanine or tryptophan. The order of the fields is clone size, D gene, V gene, J gene, CDR3 protein, CDR3 DNA. A D gene is named only where the DNA matches it firmly. A row's size may be missing; if present it is once, few, many or a size class.

.	.	TRBV6-6	TRBJ1-2	CASSLPQDGLAGGTF	TGTGCCAGCAGCCTCCCCCAGGACGGACTAGCTGGGGGCACCTTC
once	.	TRBV23-1	TRBJ2-1	CASSSPGHLGEFF	TGCGCCAGCAGTTCCCCGGGACACCTCGGCGAGTTCTTC
.	.	TRBV9	TRBJ2-6	CASSPRVGSGANVLTF	TGTGCCAGCAGCCCCAGGGTGGGATCTGGGGCCAACGTCCTGACTTTC
.	.	TRBV13	TRBJ2-2	CASSFRVVGELFF	TGTGCCAGCAGCTTCAGGGTCGTGGGGGAGCTGTTTTTT
.	.	TRBV19	TRBJ2-1	CASSPNGRRNEQFF	TGTGCCAGTAGTCCAAATGGGAGGAGGAATGAGCAGTTCTTC
.	.	TRBV9	TRBJ2-3	CASSVDGGGKADTQYF	TGTGCCAGCAGCGTAGACGGAGGGGGCAAGGCAGATACGCAGTATTTT
.	TRBD2	TRBV29-1	TRBJ2-2	CSVHTGGGTGELFF	TGCAGCGTCCATACCGGGGGGGGTACCGGGGAGCTGTTTTTT
.	.	TRBV13	TRBJ2-1	CASSLGQGQWNGNEQFF	TGTGCCAGCAGCTTAGGCCAGGGGCAGTGGAACGGGAATGAGCAGTTCTTC
.	.	TRBV5-1	TRBJ1-5	CASSLDRDQPQHF	TGCGCCAGCAGCTTGGACAGGGACCAGCCCCAGCATTTT
.	TRBD1	TRBV3-1/TRBV3-2	TRBJ1-5	CASSRGGTGNQPQHF	TGTGCCAGCAGCCGCGGAGGGACAGGTAATCAGCCCCAGCATTTT
.	.	TRBV19	TRBJ1-5	CASSIGREGQPQHF	TGTGCCAGTAGTATCGGGAGGGAAGGTCAGCCCCAGCATTTT
.	TRBD1	TRBV11-3	TRBJ1-1	CASSPRGDTEAFF	TGTGCCAGCAGCCCCAGGGGGGACACTGAAGCTTTCTTT
.	TRBD1	TRBV5-6	TRBJ2-1	CASTPGQGSSYNEQFF	TGTGCCAGCACCCCGGGACAGGGGAGCTCCTACAATGAGCAGTTCTTC
.	TRBD2	TRBV16	TRBJ2-7	CASRPLAVSYEQYF	TGTGCCAGCAGACCACTAGCGGTCTCCTACGAGCAGTACTTC
.	TRBD1	TRBV5-4	TRBJ2-7	CATRGTGLVEQYF	TGTGCCACTAGAGGGACAGGTTTGGTGGAGCAGTACTTC
.	.	TRBV25-1	TRBJ1-5	CASSVTGFNQPQHF	TGTGCCAGCAGTGTGACAGGCTTCAATCAGCCCCAGCATTTT
.	.	TRBV3-1/TRBV3-2	TRBJ2-1	CASSQDAGDNEQFF	TGTGCCAGCAGCCAAGACGCGGGTGACAATGAGCAGTTCTTC
.	TRBD1	TRBV3-1/TRBV3-2	TRBJ2-3	CASSHIQGAGTQYF	TGTGCCAGCAGCCATATCCAGGGGGCAGGTACGCAGTATTTT
.	TRBD1	TRBV24-1	TRBJ2-2	CATSDRDRGLGELFF	TGTGCCACCAGTGACCGGGACAGGGGGCTCGGGGAGCTGTTTTTT
.	TRBD1	TRBV5-8	TRBJ2-2	CASSFTGVGTGELFF	TGTGCCAGCAGCTTTACAGGGGTAGGCACCGGGGAGCTGTTTTTT
few	TRBD1	TRBV19	TRBJ1-1	CASSISGTGGSTEAFF	TGTGCCAGTAGTATATCCGGGACAGGGGGTTCTACTGAAGCTTTCTTT
.	TRBD1	TRBV4-1	TRBJ1-6	CASSQEVTGPGSPLHF	TGCGCCAGCAGCCAAGAGGTGACAGGGCCCGGTTCACCCCTCCACTTT
once	.	TRBV7-2	TRBJ2-2	CASIHPNTGELFF	TGTGCCAGCATACACCCGAACACCGGGGAGCTGTTTTTT
.	.	TRBV6-5	TRBJ1-1	CATLGGFNTEAFF	TGTGCCACCCTGGGGGGGTTTAACACTGAAGCTTTCTTT
.	.	TRBV7-2	TRBJ2-1	CASSLVGTNEQFF	TGTGCCAGCAGCTTAGTGGGCACGAATGAGCAGTTCTTC
.	TRBD2	TRBV19	TRBJ2-7	CASSYNSGGGF	TGTGCCAGCTCCTATAATAGCGGGGGTGGGTTC
.	TRBD1	TRBV10-2	TRBJ1-5	CASSSGQGVNQPQHF	TGCGCCAGCAGCAGTGGACAGGGGGTTAATCAGCCCCAGCATTTT
.	.	TRBV27	TRBJ1-6	CATQGKASPLHF	TGTGCCACCCAGGGGAAAGCTTCACCCCTCCACTTT
few	.	TRBV5-1	TRBJ2-7	CASSLGGRTYEQYF	TGCGCCAGCAGCTTGGGAGGGAGAACTTACGAGCAGTACTTC
.	.	TRBV12-3/TRBV12-4	TRBJ2-7	CASSSSYEQYF	TGTGCCAGCAGTTCTTCCTACGAGCAGTACTTC
.	TRBD1	TRBV10-2	TRBJ1-3	CASTLTGALGTIYF	TGCGCCAGCACCCTGACAGGGGCACTTGGAACCATATATTTT
.	TRBD1	TRBV5-6	TRBJ1-2	CASRSQGADGYTF	TGTGCCAGCAGGTCACAGGGGGCCGATGGCTACACCTTC
.	.	TRBV25-1	TRBJ2-2	CASRRQNTGELFF	TGTGCCAGCAGACGACAGAACACCGGGGAGCTGTTTTTT
.	.	TRBV2	TRBJ1-2	CASSPSRTERHF	TGTGCCAGCAGTCCATCGAGGACAGAACGTCACTTC
.	.	TRBV5-6	TRBJ1-5	CASSLDRDQPQHF	TGTGCCAGCAGCTTGGACAGGGATCAGCCCCAGCATTTT
many	TRBD1	TRBV4-1	TRBJ1-5	CASSQLGQGRDQPQHF	TGCGCCAGCAGCCAGCTAGGACAGGGAAGGGATCAGCCCCAGCATTTT
.	.	TRBV19	TRBJ1-5	CASSYRDFSNQPQHF	TGTGCCAGTAGTTACAGGGATTTTAGCAATCAGCCCCAGCATTTT
.	TRBD1	TRBV5-1	TRBJ1-1	CASSLLTGTHFEAFF	TGCGCCAGCAGCTTACTGACAGGGACCCACTTTGAAGCTTTCTTT
.	.	TRBV14	TRBJ1-1	CASSQEYRPNTEAFF	TGTGCCAGCAGCCAAGAATACAGACCGAACACTGAAGCTTTCTTT
.	TRBD1	TRBV7-6	TRBJ2-7	CASSQFPGTGYEQYF	TGTGCCAGCAGTCAATTTCCCGGGACAGGGTACGAGCAGTACTTC
.	TRBD2	TRBV5-4	TRBJ2-3	CASSRISGGLTDTQYF	TGTGCCAGCAGTCGAATTAGCGGGGGGCTCACAGATACGCAGTATTTT
many	.	TRBV6-5	TRBJ2-5	CAISPRGRETQYF	TGTGCCATCTCTCCGCGGGGCAGGGAGACCCAGTACTTC
once	.	TRBV29-1	TRBJ1-3	CSVEAEGSGNTIYF	TGCAGCGTTGAAGCCGAGGGATCTGGAAACACCATATATTTT
.	.	TRBV24-1	TRBJ1-5	CATSAQATNQPQHF	TGTGCCACCAGTGCACAGGCGACTAATCAGCCCCAGCATTTT
.	.	TRBV19	TRBJ1-1	CASSTLDTEAFF	TGTGCCAGTAGTACACTAGACACTGAAGCTTTCTTT
.	.	TRBV4-1	TRBJ2-2	CASSRAQNTGELFF	TGCGCCAGCAGCCGAGCGCAGAACACCGGGGAGCTGTTTTTT
.	.	TRBV1	TRBJ2-1	CTSSLSEAGALSENEQFF	TGCACCAGCAGCCTCTCTGAAGCGGGGGCGCTGTCTGAGAATGAGCAGTTCTTC
.	.	TRBV6-4	TRBJ1-1	CASRATQNTEAFF	TGTGCCAGCAGGGCCACACAGAACACTGAAGCTTTCTTT
.	.	TRBV5-3	TRBJ1-6	CARSLGRTNSPLHF	TGTGCCAGAAGCTTGGGGCGGACAAATTCACCCCTCCACTTT
.	.	TRBV18	TRBJ2-6	CASSPMGGLDGANVLTF	TGTGCCAGCTCTCCCATGGGAGGCCTGGACGGGGCCAACGTCCTGACTTTC
few	.	TRBV6-5	TRBJ1-4	CASKTEYNEKLFF	TGTGCCAGCAAAACAGAGTATAATGAAAAACTGTTTTTT
few	.	TRBV29-1	TRBJ2-3	CSVVSGGWYTDTQYF	TGCAGCGTTGTTTCAGGAGGGTGGTACACAGATACGCAGTATTTT
.	.	TRBV9	TRBJ1-3	CASSAEAGSGNTIYF	TGTGCCAGCAGCGCGGAGGCAGGCTCTGGAAACACCATATATTTT
.	.	TRBV5-1	TRBJ1-1	CASSSDRRRNTEAFF	TGCGCCAGCAGCTCCGACAGGCGGAGGAACACTGAAGCTTTCTTT
.	.	TRBV5-1	TRBJ1-1	CASSLLQKNTEAFF	TGCGCCAGCAGCTTATTACAAAAAAACACTGAAGCTTTCTTT
once	.	TRBV5-1	TRBJ1-2	CASSLGGRENYGYTF	TGCGCCAGCAGCCTTGGGGGCAGGGAGAACTATGGCTACACCTTC
.	.	TRBV27	TRBJ1-6	CASRPDRLDSPLHF	TGTGCCAGCAGGCCAGACAGGCTCGATTCACCCCTCCACTTT
.	.	TRBV19	TRBJ2-1	CASSTLGGHGTYNEQFF	TGTGCCAGTAGTACCCTGGGGGGGCATGGTACCTACAATGAGCAGTTCTTC